The 24 T cell receptor beta chains below were found in one sample sequenced in a study of cytomegalovirus exposure and HLA in healthy donors. Primers for the PCR totalled 60 Vbeta and 13 Jbeta. Some clones are missing from TCRdb's copy, which holds only in-frame ones; the method was immunoSEQ multiplex PCR. The table includes 180,000 or so clones, approximately 80% detected once. Sequencing input: PBMCs. The receptors shown here come from a female donor in good health and CMV-seronegative.

The chain is built from TRBV4-3 and TRBJ2-5; the match to TRBD2 covers 11 bases. J gave up 7 bases and V 4 bases, and 17 bases lay outside the gene matches. This CDR3 has 18 residues. Germline V gene sequence: CDR1 LGHNA, CDR2 YSLEER. The CDR3 spells CASSREPLTSGMSGTQYF. CDR3 nucleotides: TGCGCCAGCAGCCGAGAACCCCTGACTAGCGGGATGTCGGGGACCCAGTACTTC.

The chain is built from TRBV2 and TRBJ2-3; 12 bases fit TRBD2. The CDR3 runs to 20 residues. J was trimmed by 4 bases and V by 7 bases; bases with no gene match: 21. Germline-derived CDR1 and CDR2 are SNHLY and FYNNEI. The CDR3, as DNA: TGTGCCAGCACGGGTCGTCCTAGCGGGAGGGCCCGTGTGAGCCCAGATACGCAGTATTTT. It translates to CASTGRPSGRARVSPDTQYF.

The chain uses TRBV7-9 and TRBJ1-1, with D possibly matching TRBD1 (6 bases). This CDR3 contains 14 residues. The germline CDR1 and CDR2 sequences are SEHNR and FQNEAQ (reference sequence). The V end was cut by 8 bases, the J end by 5 bases, with 18 bases between. Here the CDR3 DNA reads TGTGCCAGCGTCCCGGGGCAGGGGAGAACTGAAGCTTTCTTT. It encodes CASVPGQGRTEAFF.

The V call is TRBV5-4, the J call TRBJ1-1, with D possibly matching TRBD1 (5 bases). Deletions cut 2 bases from V and 1 base from J, with 9 bases between. Germline values: CDR1 SGHNT, CDR2 YYREEE (reference sequence). The CDR3 spans 14 residues. CDR3 sequence reads: CASSFQGSNTEAFF. The DNA of the CDR3 is TGTGCCAGCAGCTTCCAGGGATCGAACACTGAAGCTTTCTTT.

CDR3 sequence (DNA): TGTGCCAGCAGCTTAGTCGAAAAGGGGCATCCTGGGGCCAACGTCCTGACTTTC. Protein: CASSLVEKGHPGANVLTF. J is TRBJ2-6 and V is TRBV7-2; D possibly corresponds to TRBD1 (5 bases). The CDR3 spans 18 residues. V was pared by 1 base and J by 2 bases, with 15 bases between. CDR1 and CDR2 (germline): SGHTA, FQGNSA.

The chain has TRBV7-8 and TRBJ1-1; TRBD1 agrees at 7 bases. This CDR3 is built from 16 residues. The V gene's germline CDR1 is SGHVS and CDR2 FQNEAQ. V shed 5 bases and J 0 bases; nucleotides not matched to a gene: 9. The CDR3 nucleotides are TGTGCCAGCAGCCGATACGAGGGGGCGGTGAACACTGAAGCTTTCTTT. This codes for CASSRYEGAVNTEAFF.

The CDR3, as DNA: TGTGCCAGCAGTGCTTCGAACACCGGGGAGCTGTTTTTT. As protein: CASSASNTGELFF. The V gene is TRBV6-1, the J gene TRBJ2-2; D is undetermined. The germline V gene encodes CDR1 MNHNS and CDR2 SASEGT. Trimming took off 4 bases at V and 0 bases at J, with 3 bases between the two ends. This CDR3 comprises 13 residues.

V is TRBV11-2 and J is TRBJ2-3, with 9 bases matching TRBD2. CDR1 is SGHAT and CDR2 is FQNNGV in the germline V gene. J gave up 2 bases and V 0 bases, and 9 bases lay outside the gene matches. This CDR3 is 18 amino acids long. DNA for the CDR3: TGTGCCAGCAGCTTAGACCCCACGAGCGGGAGGATCACAGATACGCAGTATTTT. Translation gives CASSLDPTSGRITDTQYF.

The V call is TRBV4-2, the J call TRBJ2-1; the D gene is possibly TRBD2 (5 bases). CDR3 length: 17 residues. Trimming took 0 bases from V and 2 from J, leaving 14 bases between them. CDR1 and CDR2 (germline): LGHNA, YNFKEQ. The CDR3, as DNA: TGTGCCAGCAGCCAAGATCGAGTCTTAGCGACCTACAATGAGCAGTTCTTC. Amino acids: CASSQDRVLATYNEQFF.

The V call is TRBV6-5, the J call TRBJ1-4; TRBD1 matches at 11 bases. From germline, CDR1 is MNHEY and CDR2 SVGAGI. V trimming: 4 bases; J trimming: 7 bases; junction bases outside the gene matches: 8. The CDR3 contains 16 residues. The DNA for the CDR3 is TGTGCCAGCAGTTCATTTACCGGGACAGGGGGTGAAAAACTGTTTTTT. This codes for CASSSFTGTGGEKLFF.

The CDR3 loop reads CASSPPGDTGELFF. CDR3 DNA: TGTGCCAGCTCACCACCCGGGGACACCGGGGAGCTGTTTTTT. The V gene is TRBV18, the J gene TRBJ2-2, with D perhaps matching TRBD2 (5 bases). Trimming stripped 0 bases from V and 3 bases from J, with 5 bases between. This CDR3 has 14 amino acids. In germline, CDR1 is KGHSH, CDR2 LQKENI.

V usage is TRBV18 and J usage is TRBJ2-5; the D gene is possibly TRBD1 (5 bases). There are 13 residues in the CDR3. Germline values: CDR1 KGHSH, CDR2 LQKENI. Trimming cost V 3 bases and J 5 bases, with 10 bases left between them. CDR3 region: CASSPLKGETQYF. Here the CDR3 DNA reads TGTGCCAGCTCACCTCTCAAGGGGGAGACCCAGTACTTC.

This rearrangement joins TRBV30 to TRBJ2-5; TRBD1 aligns across 9 bases. Germline assignment: CDR1 GTSNPN and CDR2 SVGIG (reference sequence). CDR3 length equals 12 residues. Germline trimming cut 6 bases from V and 4 bases from J; bases unmatched to any gene: 3. The CDR3, as DNA: TGTGCCTGCGACAGGGGGGGAGAGACCCAGTACTTC. This sequence encodes CACDRGGETQYF.

This rearrangement joins TRBV7-2 to TRBJ2-1, with 7 bases that match TRBD1. Per the germline V gene, CDR1 is SGHTA and CDR2 is FQGNSA. This CDR3 is 13 amino acids long. The ends lost 3 bases at V and 8 bases at J; junction bases unmatched: 4. The CDR3 reads CASSFGQAHEQFF. The DNA of the CDR3 is TGTGCCAGCAGCTTCGGACAGGCTCATGAGCAGTTCTTC.

The V gene is TRBV28, the J gene TRBJ1-1; TRBD1 agrees at 8 bases. Trimming took 3 bases from V and 1 from J; bases not matched to a gene: 4. The CDR3 is 15 amino acids. Germline lookup yields CDR1 MDHEN and CDR2 SYDVKM. CDR3 loop: CASSFSGGRNTEAFF. CDR3 DNA: TGTGCCAGCAGTTTCTCAGGGGGCAGGAACACTGAAGCTTTCTTT.

The chain joins TRBV9 to TRBJ2-7; 8 bases are shared with TRBD1. The CDR3 spans 15 residues. The junction had 3 bases not matched to a gene; V was cut back by 1 base and J by 0 bases. Germline-derived CDR1 and CDR2 are SGDLS and YYNGEE. The CDR3: CASSVRQGPSYEQYF. The CDR3 DNA reads as TGTGCCAGCAGCGTAAGACAGGGGCCCTCCTACGAGCAGTACTTC.

The chain combines TRBV19 with TRBJ1-1; 12 bases align to TRBD1. The CDR3 runs 18 residues. After removal of 1 base from V and 0 bases from J, the junction contained 6 bases not matched to a gene. Germline V gene lookup returns CDR1 LNHDA and CDR2 SQIVND (reference sequence). For the CDR3, the DNA is TGTGCCAGTAGTATAGGGGACAGGGGGCCCCAAATGAACACTGAAGCTTTCTTT. As protein: CASSIGDRGPQMNTEAFF.

The chain combines TRBV27 with TRBJ1-3; D is unclear. The CDR3 covers 14 residues. Looked up from germline, CDR1 is MNHEY and CDR2 is SMNVEV (reference sequence). The V end was cut by 5 bases, the J end by 2 bases, with 10 bases between. CDR3 loop: CASSAHSPGNTIYF. The CDR3 DNA sequence: TGTGCCAGCAGTGCACATTCCCCTGGAAACACCATATATTTT.

V is TRBV29-1 and J is TRBJ2-3, with 14 bases matching TRBD2. Germline assignment: CDR1 SQVTM and CDR2 ANQGSEA. The V segment lost 6 bases and the J segment 6 bases; nucleotides outside the gene matches: 8. The CDR3 consists of 15 residues. The CDR3 protein is CSVGAGLAGADTQYF. The CDR3 region has the DNA TGCAGCGTGGGAGCGGGACTAGCGGGGGCGGATACGCAGTATTTT.

V and J are TRBV18 and TRBJ1-1, with 9 positions matching TRBD1. The CDR3 totals 17 residues. V shed 4 bases and J 4 bases; nucleotides not matched to a gene: 13. CDR1 is KGHSH and CDR2 is LQKENI in the germline V gene. CDR3 sequence (DNA): TGTGCCAGCTCACTCGATTTTCCGGGACAGGGTGGCACTGAAGCTTTCTTT. This sequence encodes CASSLDFPGQGGTEAFF.

This clone has just a few counts. V and J are TRBV21-1 and TRBJ1-1. TRBV21-1 is a known pseudogene. The CDR3 is 12 amino acids. The CDR3 coding sequence is TGTGCCAGCGTCCGCATGAGGACTGAAGCTTTCTTT. The encoded protein is CASVRMRTEAFF.

This CDR3 reads CASSLESSSYNSPLHF. CDR3 nucleotides: TGCGCCAGCAGCTTGGAGTCTAGCTCCTATAATTCACCCCTCCACTTT. The rearrangement links TRBV5-1 to TRBJ1-6; D call uncertain. The germline V gene encodes CDR1 SGHRS and CDR2 YFSETQ. V gave up 0 bases and J gave up 0 bases, with 7 bases separating them. The length of the CDR3 is 16 residues. Variable domain in full (rest from reference TRBV5-1 and TRBJ1-6): KAGVTQTPRYLIKTRGQQVTLSCSPISGHRSVSWYQQTPGQGLQFLFEYFSETQRNKGNFPGRFSGRQFSNSRSEMNVSTLELGDSALYLCASSLESSSYNSPLHFGNGTRLTVT.

The chain recombines TRBV18 with TRBJ1-2, with 7 nucleotides matching TRBD1. Germline trimming cut 1 base from V and 7 bases from J; bases unmatched to any gene: 15. CDR1 is KGHSH, CDR2 LQKENI, per germline. This CDR3 is 17 amino acids long. The CDR3 nucleotides are TGTGCCAGCTCACCACAACACCGGGGAACAGGGGAAAGTGGCTACACCTTC. This gives the protein CASSPQHRGTGESGYTF.

The chain couples TRBV9 to TRBJ1-3; 7 bases line up with TRBD1. V lost 3 bases, J lost 3 bases, and 9 bases stayed unmatched. The CDR3 runs to 16 residues. The germline CDR1 and CDR2 sequences are SGDLS and YYNGEE. The DNA for the CDR3 is TGTGCCAGCAGCGAATTTTTACAGGGGCATGGAAACACCATATATTTT. It translates to CASSEFLQGHGNTIYF.